This TCR beta chain came from a study of PD-L1 blockade in urothelial cancer. Across the study: Patients with male sex and bladder-origin urothelial cancer accounted for twenty-five of 29 enrolled. Blood underwent analysis 3 weeks (second dose) and 6 weeks after treatment began. The study recovered a median of 141,255 T cells per blood sample.

Germline CDR1 WNHNN, CDR2 SYGVQD (reference sequence). V was cut by 0 bases and J by 1 base, with 14 bases left in between. This CDR3 is 17 amino acids long. The time point denotes: pretreatment peripheral blood. Synthetic spike-ins, TCR analog templates, were added into each PCR. Clones were read by immunoSEQ multiplex PCR, and TCRdb kept only the in-frame ones, dropping some. Counted here are tens of thousands of clones, 79% occurring once; the ten biggest clones make up roughly 10%. Specimen: PBMCs, collected around atezolizumab (anti-PD-L1) treatment. The chain employs TRBV10-1 and TRBJ2-3; D perhaps matches TRBD2 (5 bases). The sequence was obtained from a man aged 65-85 years with urothelial cancer. The CDR3 DNA reads TGCGCCAGCAGTGAGTCGACCTGGGAGTCTGGCACAGATACGCAGTATTTT. Encoded protein: CASSESTWESGTDTQYF.